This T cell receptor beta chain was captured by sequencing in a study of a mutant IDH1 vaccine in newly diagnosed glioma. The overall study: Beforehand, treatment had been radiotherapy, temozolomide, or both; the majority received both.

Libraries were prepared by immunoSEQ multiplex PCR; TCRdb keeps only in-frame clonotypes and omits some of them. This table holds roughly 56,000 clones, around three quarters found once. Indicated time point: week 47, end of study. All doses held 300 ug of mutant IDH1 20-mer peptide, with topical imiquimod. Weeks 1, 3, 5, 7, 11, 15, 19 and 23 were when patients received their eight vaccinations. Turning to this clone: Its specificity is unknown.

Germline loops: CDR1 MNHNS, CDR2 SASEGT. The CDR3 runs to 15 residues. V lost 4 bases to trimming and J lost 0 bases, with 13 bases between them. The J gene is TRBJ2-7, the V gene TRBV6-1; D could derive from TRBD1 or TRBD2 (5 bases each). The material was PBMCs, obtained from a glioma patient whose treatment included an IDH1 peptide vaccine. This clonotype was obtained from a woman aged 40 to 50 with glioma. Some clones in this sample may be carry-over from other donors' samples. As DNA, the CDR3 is TGTGCCAGCAGTGCCGGGACGGCGAGCTCCTACGAGCAGTACTTC. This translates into CASSAGTASSYEQYF.